The 22 T cell receptor beta chains below were found in one sample sequenced in a study of shared clonotypes between healthy human individuals. Some clones are missing from TCRdb's copy, which holds only in-frame ones; the method was immunoSEQ multiplex PCR. This table has some 2.1 million clones, 95% appearing once. The sample was naive CD4+ T cells sorted from blood. As for subset: CD45RA+ positively selected. The receptors derive from a man aged 18 to 35 in good health.

The J gene is TRBJ2-5, the V gene TRBV7-9; no reliable D call. The CDR3 consists of 12 residues. Germline V gives CDR1 SEHNR, CDR2 FQNEAQ (reference sequence). V was cut by 5 bases and J by 4 bases, with 8 bases left in between. The CDR3 region has the DNA TGTGCCAGCAGCCGCCCGTTAGAGACCCAGTACTTC. This gives the protein CASSRPLETQYF.

As concerns this clone: Distinct nucleotide sequences in the sample also encode this CDR3. This sequence joins TRBV29-1 and TRBJ1-1, with unresolved D. The CDR3 is 13 amino acids. Trimming pared 6 bases from V and 0 bases from J, leaving 11 bases between. Germline V gene lookup returns CDR1 SQVTM and CDR2 ANQGSEA. The CDR3 sequence: CSVAGRLNTEAFF. As DNA, the CDR3 is TGCAGCGTAGCTGGACGGTTGAACACTGAAGCTTTCTTT.

The J gene is TRBJ2-7, the V gene TRBV6-6; 11 bases map to TRBD1. This CDR3 comprises 15 residues. V lost 0 bases to trimming and J lost 5 bases; unmatched junction nucleotides: 3. Germline V gene lookup returns CDR1 MNHNY and CDR2 SVGAGI (reference sequence). In DNA form, the CDR3 reads TGTGCCAGCAGTTACTCCGGGACAGGGGGACACGAGCAGTACTTC. Its protein product is CASSYSGTGGHEQYF.

This clone was counted a single time. The chain links TRBV7-2 to TRBJ2-7; tentative D call: TRBD1 (6 bases). The CDR3 is 12 amino acids. The germline V gene encodes CDR1 SGHTA and CDR2 FQGNSA. Trimming pared 5 bases from V and 6 bases from J, leaving 11 bases between. The CDR3 spells CASSNRVGEQYF. In DNA form, the CDR3 reads TGTGCCAGCAGCAACAGGGTGGGCGAGCAGTACTTC.

This clone was counted a single time. The J gene is TRBJ1-1, the V gene TRBV28; no clear D. Germline V gene sequence: CDR1 MDHEN, CDR2 SYDVKM. The CDR3 spans 12 residues. V was pared by 7 bases and J by 10 bases, with 16 bases between. CDR3 nucleotide sequence: TGTGCCAGCACCTCTGGGTTTAGAGGAGCTTTCTTT. Its translation: CASTSGFRGAFF.

The chain carries TRBV4-1 and TRBJ1-2; D uncertain. Trimming pared 4 bases from V and 4 bases from J, leaving 10 bases between. The CDR3 totals 13 residues. Germline CDR1 is MGHRA and CDR2 is YSYEKL. CDR3 sequence: CASSPRLGYGYTF. For the CDR3, the DNA is TGCGCCAGCAGCCCACGATTAGGCTATGGCTACACCTTC.

CDR3: CASSLDRLTYEQYF. CDR3 DNA sequence: TGTGCCAGCAGCTTGGACCGACTTACCTACGAGCAGTACTTC. The chain joins TRBV5-4 to TRBJ2-7; D remains unclear. Germline V CDR1 and CDR2: SGHNT, YYREEE (reference sequence). Trimming removed 0 bases at V and 2 bases at J, with 9 bases between. This CDR3 contains 14 residues.

The gene calls are TRBV2 and TRBJ1-6, with D possibly matching TRBD1 (5 bases). V gave up 6 bases and J gave up 10 bases, with 22 bases separating them. Germline values: CDR1 SNHLY, CDR2 FYNNEI. The CDR3 has 16 amino acids. The CDR3 DNA reads TGTGCCAGCAGGGGGAGAGACAGCGATGGGGGGTCACCCCTCCACTTT. Its protein is CASRGRDSDGGSPLHF.

The V and J genes are TRBV29-1 and TRBJ1-1; 8 bases are shared with TRBD1. Losses at the gene ends were 7 bases for V and 0 bases for J; bases not matched to a gene: 7. The CDR3 sequence is 14 residues long. Germline CDR1 reads SQVTM; CDR2 reads ANQGSEA. CDR3 region: CSAHLTGVNTEAFF. CDR3 nucleotides: TGCAGCGCCCACCTGACAGGGGTGAACACTGAAGCTTTCTTT.

The rearrangement uses TRBV6-1 and TRBJ1-2; 8 bases are shared with TRBD1. Trimming at V came to 6 bases and at J to 7 bases, leaving 7 bases not matched to a gene. Germline V gene lookup returns CDR1 MNHNS and CDR2 SASEGT. The CDR3 covers 13 residues. CDR3 sequence (DNA): TGTGCCAGCAGGCCTCAGGGGGCGGCTGGCTACACCTTC. It codes for CASRPQGAAGYTF.

This clone has just one count. CDR3 bases: TGTGCCAGCAGTGTAGACAGCGGGACCGGGGAGCTGTTTTTT. Its translation is CASSVDSGTGELFF. V and J are TRBV25-1 and TRBJ2-2, with D possibly being TRBD2 (6 bases). This CDR3 is 14 amino acids long. Trimming shortened V by 4 bases and J by 5 bases, and 11 bases separated the two germline ends. CDR1 MGHDK and CDR2 SYGVNS come from the germline V gene.

V usage is TRBV6-4 and J usage is TRBJ1-1; D remains ambiguous. CDR1 and CDR2 (germline): MRHNA, SNTAGT. Trimming took off 0 bases at V and 5 bases at J, with 16 bases between the two ends. This CDR3 region has 16 residues. This CDR3 is CASSDSPEGGKTEAFF. The CDR3 nucleotides are TGTGCCAGCAGTGACTCGCCGGAGGGCGGGAAAACTGAAGCTTTCTTT.

The gene calls are TRBV7-9 and TRBJ2-1, with no clear D. The germline gives CDR1 SEHNR, CDR2 FQNEAQ (reference sequence). The V end lost 3 bases, the J end lost 0 bases, and 9 bases lay between the germline ends. This CDR3 has 15 residues. The CDR3 nucleotides are TGTGCCAGCAGCTTCGACTTAACCTCCTACAATGAGCAGTTCTTC. Protein sequence: CASSFDLTSYNEQFF.

The chain joins TRBV10-1 to TRBJ2-1; 8 bases align to TRBD2. V trimming: 0 bases; J trimming: 8 bases; junction bases outside the gene matches: 9. The CDR3 is 16 residues long. CDR1 WNHNN and CDR2 SYGVQD come from the germline V gene (reference sequence). CDR3 residues: CASSESGAGEGDEQFF. CDR3 in DNA: TGCGCCAGCAGTGAGTCGGGAGCGGGAGAAGGGGATGAGCAGTTCTTC.

Concerning this clone: The same CDR3 arises from other DNA sequences in this sample as well. The chain combines TRBV30 with TRBJ2-7, with unresolved D. Germline assignment: CDR1 GTSNPN and CDR2 SVGIG (reference sequence). This CDR3 comprises 12 residues. Trimming shortened V by 1 base and J by 1 base, and 5 bases separated the two germline ends. The CDR3 nucleotides are TGTGCCTGGAGTGGGCTATCCTACGAGCAGTACTTC. Translating gives CAWSGLSYEQYF.

The rearrangement links TRBV9 to TRBJ2-1; D call uncertain. CDR3 length: 15 residues. The germline gives CDR1 SGDLS, CDR2 YYNGEE. V lost 4 bases and J 8 bases, leaving 19 bases between the germline ends. The DNA of the CDR3 is TGTGCCAGCAGCACCCCCCCAACCACGTTCGATGAGCAGTTCTTC. Its translation is CASSTPPTTFDEQFF.

The chain has TRBV28 and TRBJ1-5, with D tentatively TRBD1 (6 bases). V shed 2 bases and J shed 6 bases, with 20 bases lying between them. This CDR3 comprises 17 residues. CDR1 and CDR2 from the germline V gene are MDHEN and SYDVKM. The CDR3 is CASSLIFSGAMVQPQHF. DNA for the CDR3: TGTGCCAGCAGTTTAATTTTTTCAGGGGCGATGGTTCAGCCCCAGCATTTT.

V gene TRBV11-3 combines with J gene TRBJ2-7; D could derive from TRBD1 or TRBD2 (5 bases each). Trimming pared 1 base from V and 2 bases from J, leaving 9 bases between. The germline V gene has CDR1 SGHNT and CDR2 YENEEA. This CDR3 is 14 amino acids long. The DNA for the CDR3 is TGTGCCAGCAGCTTAGGGGACGGGCCCTACGAGCAGTACTTC. Protein product: CASSLGDGPYEQYF.

The CDR3 reads CASSPTSLREKLFF. The CDR3 DNA follows: TGCGCCAGCAGCCCCACGTCATTACGTGAAAAACTGTTTTTT. The chain uses TRBV5-1 and TRBJ1-4, with D uncertain. The CDR3 totals 14 residues. CDR1 SGHRS and CDR2 YFSETQ come from the germline V gene. V lost 4 bases to trimming and J lost 7 bases, with 14 bases between them.

This rearrangement joins TRBV5-1 to TRBJ1-6, with D perhaps matching TRBD1 (6 bases). The CDR3 extends over 13 amino acids. The V gene lost 4 bases and the J gene lost 14 bases, with 16 bases spanning the gap. Germline V gives CDR1 SGHRS, CDR2 YFSETQ. The CDR3 protein is CASSMDSLSSLHF. The DNA of the CDR3 is TGCGCCAGCAGCATGGACAGCCTGTCGTCCCTCCACTTT.

V is TRBV5-6 and J is TRBJ2-7; 12 bases line up with TRBD2. Trimming removed 4 bases from V and 12 bases from J; junction bases left unmatched: 14. Germline CDR1 is SGHDT and CDR2 is YYEEEE. CDR3 length equals 15 residues. This chain's CDR3 is CASSPTSGSKGVSYF. DNA for the CDR3: TGTGCCAGCAGCCCGACTAGCGGGAGTAAGGGGGTGTCGTACTTC.

This sequence joins TRBV5-3 and TRBJ2-7; D unresolved. TRBV5-3 is filed as an ORF, its function uncertain. V was cut by 0 bases and J by 4 bases, with 2 bases left in between. This CDR3 spans 11 amino acids. For the CDR3, the DNA is TGTGCCAGAAGCTTGGGGTACGAGCAGTACTTC. Translated: CARSLGYEQYF.